The 17 T cell receptor beta chains listed next were all sequenced from one sample in a study of breast tumors, draining lymph nodes, adjacent tissues. Breast cancer patients provided tissue from their axillary draining lymph nodes. TCRdb re-derived calls from the multiplex PCR reads in MiXCR, one entry per CDR3 protein. Here the sample spans over 150,000 distinct CDR3 sequences, approximately 31% being singletons. Sequencing was carried out using axillary lymph node tissue. These receptors all stem from a female donor with breast cancer. Some clones in this sample may be carry-over from other donors' samples.

This clonotype has a count of ten or more. This chain links TRBV9 with TRBJ1-6; D unresolved. The germline V gene encodes CDR1 SGDLS and CDR2 YYNGEE. Trimming removed 2 bases at V and 7 bases at J, with 19 bases between. The CDR3 extends over 17 amino acids. CDR3 in DNA: TGTGCCAGCAGCGTCTCGGAAGGGAGTGGGTCAAATTCACCCCTCCACTTT. Its translation is CASSVSEGSGSNSPLHF.

The CDR3 reads CASSSPGNNQPQHF. The CDR3 nucleotides are TGTGCCAGCAGCTCCCCGGGAAACAATCAGCCCCAGCATTTT. J is TRBJ1-5 and V is TRBV6-5; D uncertain. The CDR3 runs 14 residues. Germline CDR1 and CDR2: MNHEY and SVGAGI. Trimming shortened V by 6 bases and J by 3 bases, and 12 bases separated the two germline ends.

On this clonotype itself: A much larger clonotype is one base distant, so this may be a read error. The V and J genes are TRBV5-1 and TRBJ2-7; TRBD2 matches at 8 bases. Germline V lookup: CDR1 SGHRS, CDR2 YFSETQ. The CDR3 is 13 residues long. The CDR3: CASSLASGYDQYF. The CDR3 DNA is TGCGCCAGCAGCTTGGCTAGCGGGTACGACCAGTACTTC.

In its sample, this clonotype was seen a few times. The rearrangement uses TRBV24-1 and TRBJ1-6; D perhaps matches TRBD1 (6 bases). The V and J ends lost 9 bases and 16 bases respectively, with 18 bases between them. The CDR3 totals 12 residues. Germline V gene lookup returns CDR1 KGHDR and CDR2 SFDVKD. This CDR3 reads CATPTVDRPLHF. CDR3 coding DNA: TGTGCCACCCCCACTGTGGACAGACCTCTCCACTTT.

Of note for this clonotype: A much larger clone differs by one base, so this may be a read error. V gene TRBV11-3 combines with J gene TRBJ2-2, with a possible D match to TRBD2 (5 bases). CDR1 and CDR2 (germline): SGHNT, YENEEA. This CDR3 contains 13 residues. In DNA, the CDR3 is TGTGCCAGCAGGCCGACTCTCACCGGGGAGCTGCTTTTT. Its protein is CASRPTLTGELLF.

In regard to this clonotype: Germline is not matched at one junction end, which may reflect a read error. The rearrangement uses TRBV20-1 and TRBJ2-7, with a possible D match to TRBD2 (5 bases). CDR3 length: 11 amino acids. Germline lookup yields CDR1 DFQATT and CDR2 SNEGSKA (reference sequence). The CDR3 region is CSARILREQSF. The DNA for the CDR3 is TGCAGTGCTCGAATCCTTAGGGAGCAGTCCTTC.

This clonotype was seen ten or more times. J is TRBJ2-1 and V is TRBV20-1; D possibly matches TRBD1 or TRBD2 (6 bases each). The V end lost 6 bases, the J end lost 4 bases, and 19 bases lay between the germline ends. The CDR3 has 15 amino acids. Germline V gene lookup returns CDR1 DFQATT and CDR2 SNEGSKA (reference sequence). CDR3 bases: TGCAGTGCCAATGGGGGGACATTACATTACAATGAGCAGTTCTTC. Protein sequence: CSANGGTLHYNEQFF.

Of note for this clonotype: A read error is possible here, since a much larger clone lies one base away. The genes are TRBV7-9 and TRBJ1-3; a weak D match, TRBD1 (6 bases). The CDR3 runs to 15 residues. The germline V gene has CDR1 SEHNR and CDR2 FQNEAQ (reference sequence). The CDR3 spells CAGSLAGAPGNTIHF. The CDR3 DNA follows: TGTGCCGGCAGCTTAGCGGGGGCCCCTGGAAACACCATACATTTT. Filled out from reference TRBV7-9 and TRBJ1-3, the complete variable domain reads DTGVSQNPRHKITKRGQNVTFRCDPISEHNRLYWYRQTLGQGPEFLTYFQNEAQLEKSRLLSDRFSAERPKGSFSTLEIQRTEQGDSAMYLCAGSLAGAPGNTIHFGEGSWLTVV.

V gene TRBV11-2 combines with J gene TRBJ2-3; D perhaps matches TRBD2 (5 bases). Germline-derived CDR1 and CDR2 are SGHAT and FQNNGV. There are 14 residues in the CDR3. V was trimmed by 3 bases and J by 5 bases, leaving 12 bases between them. The CDR3 here is CASSFGVVGDTQYF. In nucleotides, the CDR3 is TGTGCCAGCAGCTTCGGGGTAGTTGGAGATACGCAGTATTTT.

This clonotype was found many times. This chain links TRBV20-1 with TRBJ1-3; perhaps TRBD1 as D (5 bases). Germline V gene lookup returns CDR1 DFQATT and CDR2 SNEGSKA (reference sequence). V lost 1 base to trimming and J lost 0 bases, with 10 bases between them. This CDR3 is built from 15 residues. In DNA, the CDR3 is TGCAGTGCTAGAGGGCAGGGACTCTCTGGAAACACCATATATTTT. Translated, it gives CSARGQGLSGNTIYF.

As regards this clonotype: This may be a read error, as it is one base from a much larger clone. The gene calls are TRBV7-9 and TRBJ2-2, with 12 bases fitting TRBD2. In germline, CDR1 is SEHNR, CDR2 FQNEAQ (reference sequence). This CDR3 has 16 residues. The CDR3 DNA reads TGCGCCAGCAGCTTGGAGCCTAGCGGGGGGGCCGGGGAGCTGCTTTTT. Its translation is CASSLEPSGGAGELLF. Together with reference TRBV7-9 and TRBJ2-2, the CDR3 gives the full variable domain: DTGVSQNPRHKITKRGQNVTFRCDPISEHNRLYWYRQTLGQGPEFLTYFQNEAQLEKSRLLSDRFSAERPKGSFSTLEIQRTEQGDSAMYLCASSLEPSGGAGELLFGEGSRLTVL.

This clonotype has ten or more counts. V gene TRBV11-1 combines with J gene TRBJ2-3; either TRBD1 or TRBD2 may supply D (5 bases each). The germline V and J ends were trimmed by 0 bases and 3 bases, with 13 bases remaining between them. The CDR3 is 16 residues long. Per germline, CDR1 SGHAT and CDR2 FQDESV (reference sequence). CDR3 residues: CASSLAGGSVTDTQYF. For the CDR3, the DNA is TGTGCCAGCAGCTTAGCTGGGGGTTCAGTTACAGATACGCAGTATTTT.

Of note for this clonotype: A much larger clonotype is one base distant, so this may be a read error. This sequence joins TRBV20-1 and TRBJ2-1, with D perhaps matching TRBD2 (6 bases). The germline CDR1 and CDR2 sequences are DFQATT and SNEGSKA (reference sequence). The CDR3 consists of 14 residues. The CDR3 bases are TGCAGTGCTAGCGGGAGCGGCTCCTACACTGAGCAGTTCTTC. This encodes CSASGSGSYTEQFF.

The rearrangement joins TRBV20-1 to TRBJ2-5; no definite D call. This CDR3 has 12 amino acids. Trimming removed 0 bases at V and 5 bases at J, with 7 bases between. The germline CDR1 and CDR2 sequences are DFQATT and SNEGSKA (reference sequence). This chain's CDR3 is CSARDQRETQYF. DNA for the CDR3: TGCAGTGCTAGAGATCAACGGGAGACCCAGTACTTC.

The chain couples TRBV7-9 to TRBJ2-2; D may be TRBD1 (6 bases). Looked up from germline, CDR1 is SEHNR and CDR2 is FQNEAQ (reference sequence). Trimming left V 3 bases short and J 13 bases short, with 18 bases between. The CDR3 spans 14 residues. The CDR3 sequence is CASSFNLLGRGLFF. The DNA for the CDR3 is TGTGCCAGCAGCTTCAACCTTCTGGGCAGGGGGCTGTTTTTT.

This clonotype was found many times. This chain uses TRBV6-5 with TRBJ1-4; D is undetermined. V lost 2 bases, J lost 0 bases, and 10 bases lay in between. This CDR3 region has 16 residues. Per the germline V gene, CDR1 is MNHEY and CDR2 is SVGAGI. The CDR3 sequence is CASSYKQAATNEKLFF. The CDR3 DNA is TGTGCCAGCAGTTACAAGCAGGCGGCAACTAATGAAAAACTGTTTTTT.

This clonotype was recorded at least ten times. The V gene is TRBV5-8, the J gene TRBJ2-3; 11 nucleotides agree with TRBD2. Germline values: CDR1 SGHTS, CDR2 YDEGEE. Trimming took 2 bases from V and 0 from J; bases not matched to a gene: 8. This CDR3 contains 18 residues. CDR3 DNA sequence: TGTGCCAGCAGCTTAAGGGGACTAGCGGTTCCTAGCACAGATACGCAGTATTTT. Its translation is CASSLRGLAVPSTDTQYF.